The 10 T cell receptor beta chains reported below all come from one sample, sequenced in a study of immune aging and cytomegalovirus after organ transplant. Documented time point: five sample-tagged time points from pre-transplant (day -1) to day 368 post-transplant, pooled. A microwell BD Rhapsody targeted mRNA and AbSeq workflow captured the cells and built the libraries. TCRdb used MiXCR to reprocess the single-cell sequencing reads, holding one entry per CDR3 protein. The data contain more than 20,000 distinct CDR3 sequences, about a third of them singletons. These receptors have no identified antigens. This material consisted of CMV peptide-activated CD4+ and CD8+ T cells sorted from blood, taken at five time points, pooled. Regarding subset: sorted CD8+CD137+ and CD4+CD154+ T cells after 11 to 13 h CMV IE-1 peptide stimulation. These TCRs come from a female donor who had a heart transplant and CMV viremia.

The chain has TRBV6-5 and TRBJ1-2; no firm D call. Trimming stripped 0 bases from V and 7 bases from J, with 9 bases between. The germline CDR1 and CDR2 sequences are MNHEY and SVGAGI. There are 13 residues in the CDR3. The CDR3 is CASSYSRMGGYTF. DNA for the CDR3: TGTGCCAGCAGTTACTCGAGAATGGGTGGCTACACCTTC.

This clonotype has ten or more counts. The chain joins TRBV5-4 to TRBJ2-3; tentative D call: TRBD2 (6 bases). The CDR3 contains 14 residues. CDR1 is SGHNT and CDR2 is YYREEE in the germline V gene (reference sequence). V was pared by 3 bases and J by 2 bases, with 10 bases between. In nucleotides, the CDR3 is TGTGCCAGCAGCTCTGGACTACTCACAGATACGCAGTATTTT. Translating it yields CASSSGLLTDTQYF.

A few counts support this clonotype. V is TRBV4-3 and J is TRBJ2-7; the D gene could be TRBD1 or TRBD2 (6 bases each). V lost 4 bases and J lost 1, with 14 bases in between. CDR3 length: 15 residues. Germline CDR1 and CDR2: LGHNA and YSLEER. The CDR3, as DNA: TGCGCCAGCAGCCCCTCTCAAGGGGGGTCCTACGAGCAGTACTTC. Amino acids: CASSPSQGGSYEQYF.

This clonotype has a handful of counts. The junction departs from the called germline gene at one end, perhaps through a read error. The chain recombines TRBV7-9 with TRBJ2-5, with 11 nucleotides matching TRBD2. The germline V gene has CDR1 SEHNR and CDR2 FQNEAQ (reference sequence). The CDR3 runs 19 residues. The CDR3 DNA sequence: TGTGCCATCAGCCCCTGGACTAGCGGGTGGGCCGCTCAGGGAGAGACACAGTACTTC. Residues: CAISPWTSGWAAQGETQYF.

V and J are TRBV24-1 and TRBJ2-3, with 7 bases lining up with TRBD1. V shed 6 bases and J 5 bases; nucleotides not matched to a gene: 10. The CDR3 is made up of 15 amino acids. Germline CDR1 and CDR2: KGHDR and SFDVKD. The CDR3 DNA sequence: TGTGCCACCAGTACAGGGGACGGATTTATAGATACGCAGTATTTT. It yields the protein CATSTGDGFIDTQYF.

Worth noting for this clonotype: The junction departs from the called germline gene at one end, perhaps through a read error. The genes are TRBV5-4 and TRBJ2-3, with 8 bases identical to TRBD2. Germline CDR1 and CDR2: SGHNT and YYREEE (reference sequence). CDR3 length equals 17 residues. CDR3: CASSYYRAGLGVNTQSF. The CDR3 DNA sequence: TGTGCCAGCAGCTATTATAGGGCGGGACTAGGGGTGAATACGCAGTCTTTT.

This clonotype appeared a few times. The CDR3 spells CSVVPGGIGDTEAFF. In DNA form, the CDR3 reads TGCAGCGTTGTCCCCGGAGGAATCGGGGACACTGAAGCTTTCTTT. The chain uses TRBV29-1 and TRBJ1-1; D gene uncertain. The CDR3 runs 15 residues. V lost 4 bases to trimming and J lost 3 bases, with 18 bases between them. Germline lookup yields CDR1 SQVTM and CDR2 ANQGSEA.

The sample holds a few counts of this clonotype. This chain joins TRBV29-1 and TRBJ2-6; 9 positions match TRBD1. Unmatched junction bases numbered 1, after V lost 4 bases and J lost 0 bases. The CDR3 has 15 residues. Germline V gene data show CDR1 as SQVTM and CDR2 as ANQGSEA. The CDR3 spells CSVGTGVSGANVLTF. The CDR3 region has the DNA TGCAGCGTTGGGACAGGGGTCTCTGGGGCCAACGTCCTGACTTTC. Complete variable domain (other parts from reference TRBV29-1 and TRBJ2-6): SAVISQKPSRDICQRGTSLTIQCQVDSQVTMMFWYRQQPGQSLTLIATANQGSEATYESGFVIDKFPISRPNLTFSTLTVSNMSPEDSSIYLCSVGTGVSGANVLTFGAGSRLTVL.

This clonotype turned up a few times. This rearrangement joins TRBV29-1 to TRBJ2-5, with 15 bases aligning to TRBD2. The V and J ends lost 7 bases and 5 bases, in that order; junction bases with no gene match: 11. This CDR3 is 16 amino acids long. CDR1 and CDR2 (germline): SQVTM, ANQGSEA. The CDR3 sequence is CSASPPGTSGGETQYF. CDR3 sequence (DNA): TGCAGCGCCAGCCCTCCGGGGACTAGCGGGGGGGAGACCCAGTACTTC.

The sample holds a few counts of this clonotype. The chain uses TRBV3-1 and TRBJ2-1; tentative D call: TRBD2 (6 bases). The V and J ends lost 4 bases and 11 bases respectively, with 12 bases between them. Per the germline V gene, CDR1 is LGHDT and CDR2 is YNNKEL (reference sequence). The CDR3 extends over 12 amino acids. Written as DNA, the CDR3 is TGTGCCAGCAGCCTCCTCGGGGGAAAGCAGTTCTTC. It yields the protein CASSLLGGKQFF.